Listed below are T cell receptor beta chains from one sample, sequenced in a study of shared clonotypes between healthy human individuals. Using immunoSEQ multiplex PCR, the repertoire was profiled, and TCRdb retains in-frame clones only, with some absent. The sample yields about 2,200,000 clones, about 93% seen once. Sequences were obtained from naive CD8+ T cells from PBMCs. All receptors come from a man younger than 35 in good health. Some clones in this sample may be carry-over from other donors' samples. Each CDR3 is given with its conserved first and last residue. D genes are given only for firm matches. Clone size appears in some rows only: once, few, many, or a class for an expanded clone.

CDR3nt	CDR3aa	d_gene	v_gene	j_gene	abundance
TGTGCCAGCAGCCCGGCGGAGGGGTGGGCCTACGAGCAGTACTTC	CASSPAEGWAYEQYF	-	TRBV7-9	TRBJ2-7	-
TGTGCCAGCAGTCTAGACCTCGGACTAGCGGGAGCCTACAATGAGCAGTTCTTC	CASSLDLGLAGAYNEQFF	TRBD2	TRBV28	TRBJ2-1	-
TGTGCCAGTAGTATCCCACTAGCGGGAGGGACCGGGGAGCTGTTTTTT	CASSIPLAGGTGELFF	TRBD2	TRBV19	TRBJ2-2	-
TGTGCCAGCAGCTTTGGACATGGTATCGACGAGCAGTACTTC	CASSFGHGIDEQYF	-	TRBV13	TRBJ2-7	-
TGTGCCAGCAATTGGGGACAGGGGCCTGGAAACACCATATATTTT	CASNWGQGPGNTIYF	TRBD1	TRBV6-1	TRBJ1-3	once
TGTGCCAGTCGACCAGGGGGGAGGAATGAGCAGTTCTTC	CASRPGGRNEQFF	-	TRBV19	TRBJ2-1	-
TGTGCCAGCAGCTTAGTTACCGATCTTGTCCCTTACGAGCAGTACTTC	CASSLVTDLVPYEQYF	-	TRBV7-2	TRBJ2-7	-
TGTGCCTGGGGACCAGAATACAATTTAGACCGGGACAGGAAGACAAACTACTATGGCTACACCTTC	CAWGPEYNLDRDRKTNYYGYTF	TRBD1	TRBV30	TRBJ1-2	-
TGTGCCAGCAGTGGGTCCTACGAGCAGTACTTC	CASSGSYEQYF	-	TRBV25-1	TRBJ2-7	-
TGCGCCAGCAGCCAAGTCGGGGGGAACACTGAAGCTTTCTTT	CASSQVGGNTEAFF	-	TRBV4-1	TRBJ1-1	-
TGTGCCAGCAGCTTAGAGCGAGCAACTAATGAAAAACTGTTTTTT	CASSLERATNEKLFF	-	TRBV11-2	TRBJ1-4	-
TGTGCCAGCAGTTTACTATTCTCGTCCTCTCACAATGAGCAGTTCTTC	CASSLLFSSSHNEQFF	-	TRBV27	TRBJ2-1	-
TGTGCCAGCAGTGAAGTTTCAGGACAGACGTACTACGAGCAGTACTTC	CASSEVSGQTYYEQYF	-	TRBV6-1	TRBJ2-7	-
TGTGCCAGCAGACTAACTCCTAGCTCTACCACAGATACGCAGTATTTT	CASRLTPSSTTDTQYF	-	TRBV6-6	TRBJ2-3	-
TGTGCCAGCAGTTTAAGGGAGTCTAATCAGCCCCAGCATTTT	CASSLRESNQPQHF	-	TRBV28	TRBJ1-5	-
TGTGCCATCAGTGACCCGGGCGGGAGTACAGATACGCAGTATTTT	CAISDPGGSTDTQYF	TRBD2	TRBV10-3	TRBJ2-3	-
TGTGCCAGCAGTGGGGTACCGAACACTGAAGCTTTCTTT	CASSGVPNTEAFF	-	TRBV6-1	TRBJ1-1	once
TGTGCCAGCAGCCCCCTCGTGCACAGGTACAATGAGCAGTTCTTC	CASSPLVHRYNEQFF	-	TRBV7-9	TRBJ2-1	-
TGTGCCAGCAGCCTGGACACTAAAGCCGGGGAGCTGTTTTTT	CASSLDTKAGELFF	-	TRBV7-7	TRBJ2-2	-
TGTGCCAGCAGCTTAGGGGGGATCGGCTACACCTTC	CASSLGGIGYTF	-	TRBV7-9	TRBJ1-2	-
TGTGCCAGCAGCGGGCTTGCGGGGCCAGGGCAGCCCCAGCATTTT	CASSGLAGPGQPQHF	-	TRBV11-2	TRBJ1-5	-
TGTGCCACCAGCAGAGATGGCGGTAGCCGGAGCTCCTACAATGAGCAGTTCTTC	CATSRDGGSRSSYNEQFF	-	TRBV15	TRBJ2-1	-
TGTGCCAGCAGCCCCAGCGGGAGGGCCCACAATGAGCAGTTCTTC	CASSPSGRAHNEQFF	TRBD2	TRBV9	TRBJ2-1	-
TGTGCCAGCAGCCAAGGGTCAGCAGATACGCAGTATTTT	CASSQGSADTQYF	-	TRBV4-2	TRBJ2-3	-
TGTGCCACCACCACCGGACGGACTAACTATGGCTACACCTTC	CATTTGRTNYGYTF	-	TRBV15	TRBJ1-2	once
TGTGCCAGCAGCGTAGGGCAGGGAACGGTCGAGCAGTACTTC	CASSVGQGTVEQYF	-	TRBV9	TRBJ2-7	-
TGTGCCACCAGCAGAGACAGGGTCCACGAGCAGTACTTC	CATSRDRVHEQYF	-	TRBV15	TRBJ2-7	-
TGTGCCAGCACCCTAGGGGGGGGGACGCCGAGACAGCCCCAGCATTTT	CASTLGGGTPRQPQHF	-	TRBV11-3	TRBJ1-5	-
TGTGCCAGCAGATGGACAGGGAGGAACACTGAAGCTTTCTTT	CASRWTGRNTEAFF	TRBD1	TRBV2	TRBJ1-1	-
TGCGCCAGCAGCCAAGATGTGAGGGTCTCTTACGAGCAGTACTTC	CASSQDVRVSYEQYF	-	TRBV4-1	TRBJ2-7	-
TGCGCCAGCAGCCACCACGGGGCTAGCGGGATGAACACCGGGGAGCTGTTTTTT	CASSHHGASGMNTGELFF	TRBD2	TRBV4-1	TRBJ2-2	-
TGCGCCAACGCCGTAGGGTACAATCAGCCCCAGCATTTT	CANAVGYNQPQHF	-	TRBV10-2	TRBJ1-5	-
TGTGCCAGCAGTTTAGGACCCGGGACGGCCAGCTCCTACGAGCAGTACTTC	CASSLGPGTASSYEQYF	-	TRBV27	TRBJ2-7	-
TGTGCCAGCAGTTACTCGATGGAAGGGAGCAATGAGCAGTTCTTC	CASSYSMEGSNEQFF	-	TRBV6-5	TRBJ2-1	-
TGTGCCAGCAGTGGGGTGGAGGGTCAAGAGACCCAGTACTTC	CASSGVEGQETQYF	-	TRBV2	TRBJ2-5	-
TGTGCCAGCAGTTTATACCCCGTGAACACTGAAGCTTTCTTT	CASSLYPVNTEAFF	-	TRBV27	TRBJ1-1	once
TGTGCCAGCAGTTTATCGCCCGGGGGCACTGAAGCTTTCTTT	CASSLSPGGTEAFF	-	TRBV27	TRBJ1-1	-
TGTGCCAGCAGTTTTGAGGGGGAGGGCCTCAATGAGCAGTTCTTC	CASSFEGEGLNEQFF	-	TRBV28	TRBJ2-1	-
TGTGCCAGCAGTTTCCACGACAGGCGCTATGGCTACACCTTC	CASSFHDRRYGYTF	-	TRBV28	TRBJ1-2	-
TGTGCCAGCAGTTACGCTACGGGGACCGCCTACGAGCAGTACTTC	CASSYATGTAYEQYF	-	TRBV6-5	TRBJ2-7	-
TGTGCCAGCAACCAGGGAGGGAACACTGAAGCTTTCTTT	CASNQGGNTEAFF	-	TRBV27	TRBJ1-1	once
TGTGCCAGCGCGATCCTACAGGGCGGGGAGCTGTTTTTT	CASAILQGGELFF	-	TRBV5-4	TRBJ2-2	-
TGTGCCAGCAGCTTAGCGGGGACAGGTTATGGCTACACCTTC	CASSLAGTGYGYTF	TRBD1	TRBV7-9	TRBJ1-2	few
TGTGCCAGTAGTACAAGCAACACCGGGGAGCTGTTTTTT	CASSTSNTGELFF	-	TRBV19	TRBJ2-2	-
TGTGCCAGTAGTATCGACAGGGAAGGCGATCAGCCCCAGCATTTT	CASSIDREGDQPQHF	TRBD1	TRBV19	TRBJ1-5	-
TGTGCTAGTGGTTTAGGAGAGGGGCTTCCTCTGATTGAGCAGTACTTC	CASGLGEGLPLIEQYF	-	TRBV12-5	TRBJ2-7	-
TGTGCCAGCAGCTTCTATGTCGGTCCGAATGAGCAGTTCTTC	CASSFYVGPNEQFF	-	TRBV5-8	TRBJ2-1	many
TGCGCCAGCAGCCACCTAGCGGGGACCTACGAGCAGTACTTC	CASSHLAGTYEQYF	TRBD2	TRBV4-1	TRBJ2-7	-
TGTGCCAGCAGTTCCCCTCGGGATGGTGGTAGCGTCGAAGGTTCGGAGACCCAGTACTTC	CASSSPRDGGSVEGSETQYF	-	TRBV28	TRBJ2-5	-